Listed below are T cell receptor beta chains from one sample, sequenced in a study of beta chain features in type 1 diabetes. TCRdb's table, derived via immunoSEQ multiplex PCR, lists solely in-frame clones and lacks some. The sample carries more than 550,000 clones, 11% to 15% recorded once. Sequences were obtained from naive CD4+ T cells from blood. Receptors were obtained from a man aged 18 to 29 with type 1 diabetes. CDR3s include the opening cysteine and the closing phenylalanine or tryptophan. Each record gives: CDR3 length, clone size, D gene, J gene, V gene, CDR3 DNA, CDR3 protein. The D gene is left open where the match is weak. Rows give clone size only sometimes, using once, few, many, or a class for an expanded clone.

>17|few|TRBD2|TRBJ2-5|TRBV15
TGTGCCACCAGCAGAATAGCGGGAGTGGGGAACCAAGAGACCCAGTACTTC
CATSRIAGVGNQETQYF
>14|few|NA|TRBJ2-1|TRBV9
TGTGCCAGCAGCTCTGGACGCGCCGACAATGAGCAGTTCTTC
CASSSGRADNEQFF
>15|few|NA|TRBJ1-5|TRBV23-1
TGCGCCAGCAGCCCCCTGGCCAGGGGCAATCAGCCCCAGCATTTT
CASSPLARGNQPQHF
>12|few|NA|TRBJ1-1|TRBV7-9
TGTGCCGTATCTCGGATGAACACTGAAGCTTTCTTT
CAVSRMNTEAFF
>15|few|TRBD1|TRBJ2-7|TRBV10-3
TGTGCCACCGACTGGTCGGGACAGGACGCCTACGAGCAGTACTTC
CATDWSGQDAYEQYF
>14|few|NA|TRBJ1-1|TRBV14
TGTGCCAGCAGCCTACTGGTTGGGGGCACTGAAGCTTTCTTT
CASSLLVGGTEAFF
>15|few|TRBD2|TRBJ2-5|TRBV7-9
TGTGCCAGCAGCCCCCGGACTAGCGGGTTGGAGACCCAGTACTTC
CASSPRTSGLETQYF
>15|NA|NA|TRBJ2-7|TRBV5-1
TGCGCCAGCAGCCCAAGGGGAACCCTAGGAGGCGAGCAGTACTTC
CASSPRGTLGGEQYF
>14|NA|TRBD1|TRBJ1-1|TRBV6-5
TGTGCCAGCAGTACCTGGACAGGGGACACTGAAGCTTTCTTT
CASSTWTGDTEAFF
>12|NA|NA|TRBJ2-1|TRBV7-6
TGTGCCAGCAGCTCCGAGGGTCCTGAGCAGTTCTTC
CASSSEGPEQFF
>13|NA|NA|TRBJ2-3|TRBV6-5
TGTGCCAGCAGGCGGGGGCGGGCAGATACGCAGTATTTT
CASRRGRADTQYF
>16|NA|NA|TRBJ2-6|TRBV4-2
TGTGCCAGCACCCCCTTTGAACGCTCTGGGGCCAACGTCCTGACTTTC
CASTPFERSGANVLTF
>15|NA|NA|TRBJ1-4|TRBV30
TGTGCCTGGATTCCTAGGGTCTCAACTAATGAAAAACTGTTTTTT
CAWIPRVSTNEKLFF
>14|NA|NA|TRBJ2-2|TRBV27
TGTGCCAGCACCTTCCAGGGGGGCACCGGGGAGCTGTTTTTT
CASTFQGGTGELFF
>19|NA|TRBD2|TRBJ2-5|TRBV29-1
TGCAGCGTTGAAGATCTTCCTCGGGTTGGAGCGGGGGGGCCGAAGACCCAGTACTTC
CSVEDLPRVGAGGPKTQYF
>15|NA|NA|TRBJ1-4|TRBV9
TGTGCCAGCAGCTCTCCTTCCTCACGGAATGAAAAACTGTTTTTT
CASSSPSSRNEKLFF
>11|few|NA|TRBJ2-5|TRBV28
TGTGGGGCCGGGCGACAAGAGACCCAGTACTTC
CGAGRQETQYF
>11|NA|NA|TRBJ1-5|TRBV28
TGTGCCAGCAGTAACAATCAGCCCCAGCATTTT
CASSNNQPQHF
>16|NA|NA|TRBJ1-4|TRBV25-1
TGTGCCAGCAGTGAATTAGTCAGGGTAGCGGAAGAAAAACTGTTTTTT
CASSELVRVAEEKLFF
>14|NA|TRBD1|TRBJ1-5|TRBV27
TGTGCCAGCAGTTCTTACAGGGGTAATCAGCCCCAGCATTTT
CASSSYRGNQPQHF
>11|NA|TRBD1|TRBJ1-1|TRBV2
TGTGCCAGCAGGAGGGACAGTGAAGCTTTCTTT
CASRRDSEAFF
>17|NA|TRBD2|TRBJ2-1|TRBV10-1
TGCGCCAGCAGTGAGTCGCGGGGACTAGCGGGATACAATGAGCAGTTCTTC
CASSESRGLAGYNEQFF
>13|NA|NA|TRBJ2-7|TRBV5-4
TGTGCCACCGAGGGCCGTGGGTCCTACGAGCAGTACTTC
CATEGRGSYEQYF
>14|NA|NA|TRBJ2-5|TRBV21-1
TGTGCCAGCAGCGCTGGGGGACAGGGTGAGACCCAGTACTTC
CASSAGGQGETQYF
>16|few|TRBD1|TRBJ2-3|TRBV2
TGTGCCAGCAGGCTATCCGGGACAGGGCTCACAGATACGCAGTATTTT
CASRLSGTGLTDTQYF
>14|NA|NA|TRBJ2-7|TRBV15
TGTGCCACCAGCCGAGAAGGACCGGCCTACGAGCAGTACTTC
CATSREGPAYEQYF
>14|few|NA|TRBJ1-5|TRBV7-2
TGTGCCAGCAGCTTAAGGGGTGGCAATCAGCCCCAGCATTTT
CASSLRGGNQPQHF
>15|NA|NA|TRBJ2-3|TRBV5-1
TGCGCCAGCAGCGAGATAGTGAGAAGCACAGATACGCAGTATTTT
CASSEIVRSTDTQYF
>15|few|TRBD1|TRBJ1-6|TRBV9
TGTGCCAGCAGCGTTCAGGGGGTCCATAATTCACCCCTCCACTTT
CASSVQGVHNSPLHF
>11|few|TRBD1|TRBJ1-1|TRBV29-1
TGCAGCGTTGTGGAGGACAGGGGGCGTCAATTT
CSVVEDRGRQF
>15|NA|NA|TRBJ1-1|TRBV29-1
TGCAGCGTTGGATTAACCGGGACGGCGGGAACTGAAGCTTTCTTT
CSVGLTGTAGTEAFF
>14|few|NA|TRBJ1-4|TRBV15
TGTGCCACCAGCAGAGATTTCAGTAATGAAAAACTGTTTTTT
CATSRDFSNEKLFF
>17|NA|NA|TRBJ1-1|TRBV7-8
TGTGCCAGCAGCTTAGTATTCCAGGGAGTAACCGGCACTGAAGCTTTCTTT
CASSLVFQGVTGTEAFF
>15|NA|TRBD1|TRBJ1-5|TRBV7-2
TGTGCCAGCAGCGGGGGACAGGGGCGCAATCAGCCCCAGCATTTT
CASSGGQGRNQPQHF
>15|few|NA|TRBJ2-7|TRBV5-4
TGTGCCAGCAGCGTCCCCGGGACTCTCTCCTACGAGCAGTACTTC
CASSVPGTLSYEQYF
>15|NA|TRBD2|TRBJ2-1|TRBV27
TGTGCCAGCAGTGTAGCGGGAGGTCTGTACAATGAGCAGTTCTTC
CASSVAGGLYNEQFF
>17|few|NA|TRBJ2-1|TRBV6-4
TGTGCCAGCAGTGACTCTGGGACCCACAGAGGGTACAATGAGCAGTTCTTC
CASSDSGTHRGYNEQFF
>15|once|NA|TRBJ1-4|TRBV11-1
TGTGCCAGCAGCCTCTCCACGCCAGCTGATGAAAAACTGTTTTTT
CASSLSTPADEKLFF
>15|few|NA|TRBJ2-7|TRBV27
TGTGCCACCAGAGGGAAATCAGACAGATCCTACGAGCAGTACTTC
CATRGKSDRSYEQYF
>13|few|TRBD2|TRBJ2-5|TRBV7-2
TGTGCCAGCAGCGCGACTAGCGGGGTGACCCAGTACTTC
CASSATSGVTQYF
>12|NA|NA|TRBJ1-2|TRBV30
TGTGCCTGGAGTAGTGGGGGCTATGGCTACACCTTC
CAWSSGGYGYTF
>13|NA|NA|TRBJ2-1|TRBV28
TGTGCCAGCAGTTCCCCTCAGAGGAATGAGCAGTTCTTC
CASSSPQRNEQFF